A single sample is the source of the 14 T cell receptor beta chains below, sequenced in a study of shared clonotypes between healthy human individuals. TCRdb's copy holds only in-frame clones and misses some; the assay was immunoSEQ multiplex PCR. The sample yields 1.6 million or so clones, approximately 98.5% seen once. What was sequenced was naive CD4+ T cells sorted from blood. Subset meaning: CD45RA+ positively selected. All receptors come from a man aged 30 to 39 in good health.

The chain is built from TRBV11-1 and TRBJ2-7, with D perhaps TRBD1 (6 bases). The CDR3 sequence is 15 residues long. Germline loops: CDR1 SGHAT, CDR2 FQDESV (reference sequence). Trimming cost V 6 bases and J 2 bases, with 17 bases left between them. CDR3 DNA sequence: TGTGCCAGCAGTTTCCTGGGACAAGGTACCTACGAGCAGTACTTC. It specifies CASSFLGQGTYEQYF.

This sequence joins TRBV5-1 and TRBJ2-2; 10 nucleotides agree with TRBD2. The CDR3 runs to 16 residues. The germline gives CDR1 SGHRS, CDR2 YFSETQ. V was clipped by 4 bases and J by 5 bases; unmatched bases: 8. This chain's CDR3 is CASSGPAGGRTGELFF. The CDR3 region has the DNA TGCGCCAGCAGCGGGCCAGCGGGAGGGCGGACCGGGGAGCTGTTTTTT.

The chain carries TRBV5-1 and TRBJ2-3, with D possibly TRBD2 on 5 matching bases. This CDR3 spans 14 amino acids. V was clipped by 2 bases and J by 3 bases, with 10 bases between them. CDR1 SGHRS and CDR2 YFSETQ come from the germline V gene. CDR3: CASSLEGKTDTQYF. The CDR3 coding sequence is TGCGCCAGCAGCTTAGAGGGTAAAACAGATACGCAGTATTTT.

The V and J genes are TRBV27 and TRBJ2-2; D gene uncertain. V lost 5 bases to trimming and J lost 6 bases, with 13 bases between them. This CDR3 is built from 14 residues. The V gene's germline CDR1 is MNHEY and CDR2 SMNVEV (reference sequence). The CDR3: CASSPRTPAGELFF. The DNA for the CDR3 is TGTGCCAGCAGTCCAAGGACCCCGGCCGGGGAGCTGTTTTTT.

The chain is built from TRBV9 and TRBJ1-3; D possibly corresponds to TRBD1 (5 bases). V shed 7 bases and J shed 2 bases, with 13 bases lying between them. From germline, CDR1 is SGDLS and CDR2 YYNGEE. The CDR3 is made up of 14 amino acids. The CDR3 DNA reads TGTGCCAGCCGTTCTGAGGGGCCTGGAAACACCATATATTTT. This codes for CASRSEGPGNTIYF.

The chain carries TRBV4-1 and TRBJ2-3; D not resolved. Germline CDR1 and CDR2: MGHRA and YSYEKL. The CDR3 has 13 residues. Trimming left V 0 bases short and J 4 bases short, with 5 bases between. CDR3 in amino acids: CASSQEPPDTQYF. CDR3 nucleotides: TGCGCCAGCAGCCAAGAGCCACCAGATACGCAGTATTTT.

This chain joins TRBV27 and TRBJ1-4; 9 positions agree with TRBD1. In germline, CDR1 is MNHEY, CDR2 SMNVEV (reference sequence). The CDR3 length is 15 residues. V lost 6 bases to trimming and J lost 6 bases; unmatched junction nucleotides: 8. CDR3 region: CASSRPGQGYEKLFF. CDR3 nucleotide sequence: TGTGCCAGCAGCAGACCGGGACAGGGATATGAAAAACTGTTTTTT.

The rearrangement links TRBV7-8 to TRBJ2-7; weak D call: TRBD1 (6 bases). Trimming left V 2 bases short and J 3 bases short, with 11 bases between. Germline V gives CDR1 SGHVS, CDR2 FQNEAQ. This CDR3 contains 14 residues. The CDR3 spells CASSLQGRIYEQYF. The CDR3 DNA reads as TGTGCCAGCAGCTTACAGGGGCGAATCTACGAGCAGTACTTC. Full variable domain (rest looked up from reference TRBV7-8 and TRBJ2-7): GAGVSQSPRYKVAKRGQDVALRCDPISGHVSLFWYQQALGQGPEFLTYFQNEAQLDKSGLPSDRFFAERPEGSVSTLKIQRTQQEDSAVYLCASSLQGRIYEQYFGPGTRLTVT.

This clone has just one count. V gene TRBV25-1 combines with J gene TRBJ1-3; D is ambiguous. Trimming took off 4 bases at V and 8 bases at J, with 12 bases between the two ends. CDR1 MGHDK and CDR2 SYGVNS come from the germline V gene. The CDR3 is 13 amino acids. The CDR3 reads CASSARVLDTIYF. The CDR3 DNA follows: TGTGCCAGCAGTGCCCGCGTTCTTGACACCATATATTTT.

V is TRBV7-9 and J is TRBJ2-1; D not certain. Germline assignment: CDR1 SEHNR and CDR2 FQNEAQ (reference sequence). This CDR3 is built from 15 residues. Trimming pared 5 bases from V and 8 bases from J, leaving 19 bases between. The DNA of the CDR3 is TGTGCCAGCAGCCTACGTCTGCCGGGTGCCGATGAGCAGTTCTTC. It codes for CASSLRLPGADEQFF.

J is TRBJ2-4 and V is TRBV28; weak D call: TRBD2 (6 bases). The CDR3 is made up of 15 amino acids. The germline V gene has CDR1 MDHEN and CDR2 SYDVKM. V lost 5 bases, J lost 2 bases, and 13 bases lay in between. Written as DNA, the CDR3 is TGTGCCAGCAGTACCGCCGGCGGGACCAAAAACATTCAGTACTTC. It specifies CASSTAGGTKNIQYF.

Comment on this clone: Other DNA sequences in this specimen translate into the identical CDR3. The rearrangement links TRBV5-1 to TRBJ2-1, with TRBD2 identical over 15 bases. CDR1 is SGHRS and CDR2 is YFSETQ in the germline V gene. V shed 3 bases and J 9 bases; nucleotides not matched to a gene: 4. This CDR3 has 15 residues. The CDR3 here is CASSSGLAGGGEQFF. In DNA form, the CDR3 reads TGCGCCAGCAGCTCCGGACTAGCGGGAGGGGGTGAGCAGTTCTTC.

The chain links TRBV28 to TRBJ2-1; D is uncertain. Germline V CDR1 and CDR2: MDHEN, SYDVKM. The CDR3 spans 12 residues. The germline V and J ends were trimmed by 2 bases and 5 bases, with 4 bases remaining between them. Here the CDR3 DNA reads TGTGCCAGCAGTTTAGGGAACAATGAGCAGTTCTTC. Its translation is CASSLGNNEQFF.

The chain employs TRBV28 and TRBJ1-2; D is unresolved. Trimming removed 7 bases at V and 4 bases at J, with 13 bases between. Germline loops: CDR1 MDHEN, CDR2 SYDVKM. The CDR3 runs 13 residues. CDR3 protein: CASKETAAYGYTF. The CDR3 nucleotides read TGTGCCAGCAAGGAGACCGCCGCCTATGGCTACACCTTC.